This record looks at one T cell receptor (beta chain) sequence and its context. The antigen remains undetermined. The CDR3 extends over 12 amino acids. Germline assignment: CDR1 MNHNS and CDR2 SASEGT. Losses at the gene ends were 4 bases for V and 5 bases for J; bases not matched to a gene: 1. The data are from a study of cytomegalovirus exposure and HLA in healthy donors. The table came from immunoSEQ multiplex PCR; TCRdb's copy has only in-frame clones and leaves some out. Counted here are approximately 82,000 clones, 85% to 95% occurring once; the ten biggest clones make up 0.69%. Study-wide findings and caveats: Cytomegalovirus status was reportedly diagnosed by the classifier with high sensitivity and specificity.

This receptor was identified in a woman under 30 in good health and CMV-seronegative. Sample: PBMCs. The chain has TRBV6-1 and TRBJ2-7; 8 nucleotides align to TRBD1. The CDR3 DNA follows: TGTGCCAGCAGTGGGACAGGGAACGAGCAGTACTTC. Translating it yields CASSGTGNEQYF.